The TCR beta chain described here comes from a study of regulatory T cells in long-lasting Graves disease. Whole-study context: Less than 3 months of antithyroid drugs had been taken by newly diagnosed Graves' patients.

Germline CDR1 reads DFQATT; CDR2 reads SNEGSKA (reference sequence). The CDR3 runs to 14 residues. The V end was cut by 3 bases, the J end by 0 bases, with 12 bases between. Described time point: newly diagnosed GD, antithyroid drugs for less than 3 months. The TCR library was made from RNA that had been extracted from PBMCs in TRIzol. Assembly of TCR beta libraries relied on iRepertoire HTBI primers together with Arm-PCR of CDR3 regions. TCRdb re-derived calls from the multiplex PCR reads in MiXCR, one entry per CDR3 protein. The sample has about 470,000 distinct CDR3 sequences, about 15% seen once. The sample holds many counts of this clonotype. This same sample was also taken into another study, of T cells in Graves' hyperthyroidism and ophthalmopathy. That source reports: The definition of stable Graves' hyperthyroidism was no ophthalmopathy progression within 18 months. Hyperthyroidism was newly diagnosed in patients aged 18 to 65 (duration under 2 months). During a first-round RT-PCR of the TCR CDR3, the HTBI primer set was used.

This clonotype was sampled from a woman aged 25 to 39 with Graves disease. The chain couples TRBV20-1 to TRBJ2-7; D gene unclear. The sample here was peripheral blood mononuclear cells (PBMCs), taken at new diagnosis, from a patient treated with antithyroid drugs. The CDR3 DNA sequence: TGCAGTGCTAGTCTGGTACAATCCTCCTACGAGCAGTACTTC. It codes for CSASLVQSSYEQYF.